The rows below give T cell receptor beta chains drawn from one sample of a study of blood T cell repertoires in COVID-19. The assay was immunoSEQ multiplex PCR, and TCRdb's table has in-frame clones only and misses some. Of over 200,000 clones listed, about 85% are singletons. The sequenced material came from PBMCs or T cells enriched from blood (not recorded which). All receptors come from a man aged 30-40 years who had recovered from COVID-19. Both conserved end residues are part of each CDR3. Fields, in order: clone size, D gene, CDR3 length, V gene, J gene, CDR3 protein, CDR3 DNA. A D gene is named only where the DNA matches it firmly. Not all rows give a size; the values are once, few, many and, for expanded clones, a class.

>NA|TRBD2|16|TRBV4-2|TRBJ2-1
CASSPGGEVSYNEQFF
TGTGCCAGCAGCCCCGGGGGGGAGGTCTCCTACAATGAGCAGTTCTTC
>NA|TRBD2|15|TRBV5-1|TRBJ2-1
CASSLLAAGSSEQFF
TGCGCCAGCAGCTTGTTGGCAGCGGGAAGTAGTGAGCAGTTCTTC
>NA|TRBD2|16|TRBV28|TRBJ2-7
CASRERTSRRSYEQYF
TGTGCCAGCAGAGAGCGGACTAGCCGTCGCTCCTACGAGCAGTACTTC
>NA|NA|16|TRBV4-1|TRBJ2-1
CASSQDRLASYNEQFF
TGCGCCAGCAGCCAAGATCGCCTAGCTTCCTACAATGAGCAGTTCTTC
>NA|NA|15|TRBV19|TRBJ1-5
CASSTGQYSNQPQHF
TGTGCCAGTAGTACCGGACAGTATAGCAATCAGCCCCAGCATTTT
>NA|NA|15|TRBV29-1|TRBJ2-3
CSVEVAGYGTDTQYF
TGCAGCGTTGAAGTAGCCGGCTATGGCACAGATACGCAGTATTTT
>NA|TRBD1|15|TRBV9|TRBJ2-7
CASSVAGTGAYEQYF
TGTGCCAGCAGCGTAGCCGGGACAGGGGCCTACGAGCAGTACTTC
>NA|TRBD1|15|TRBV5-1|TRBJ2-3
CASQQGTGRTDTQYF
TGCGCCAGCCAGCAGGGGACAGGTCGGACAGATACGCAGTATTTT
>NA|NA|15|TRBV6-5|TRBJ2-2
CASNRDSPNTGELFF
TGTGCCAGCAACCGAGACAGCCCGAACACCGGGGAGCTGTTTTTT
>NA|NA|15|TRBV7-2|TRBJ1-1
CASSLAGQGNTEAFF
TGTGCCAGCAGCTTAGCTGGGCAGGGAAACACTGAAGCTTTCTTT
>NA|NA|15|TRBV18|TRBJ2-2
CASSTGKGATGELFF
TGTGCCAGCTCTACAGGGAAGGGTGCGACCGGGGAGCTGTTTTTT
>NA|TRBD1|15|TRBV10-2|TRBJ1-3
CASSEGGRVGNTIYF
TGCGCCAGCAGTGAAGGGGGCAGGGTAGGAAACACCATATATTTT
>NA|NA|14|TRBV3-1/TRBV3-2|TRBJ1-2
CASSRTDHQGGYTF
TGTGCCAGCAGCCGCACCGACCACCAGGGGGGCTACACCTTC
>NA|NA|16|TRBV5-1|TRBJ1-4
CASSLTAAATNEKLFF
TGCGCCAGCAGCTTAACAGCGGCTGCAACTAATGAAAAACTGTTTTTT
>NA|TRBD1|14|TRBV5-1|TRBJ1-2
CASSLGQGDYGYTF
TGCGCCAGCAGCTTGGGACAGGGGGACTATGGCTACACCTTC
>NA|NA|15|TRBV24-1|TRBJ2-1
CATSESTGTGGEQFF
TGTGCCACCAGTGAATCAACCGGGACTGGGGGTGAGCAGTTCTTC
>NA|TRBD2|18|TRBV18|TRBJ2-7
CASSPRSSSGVSGYEQYF
TGTGCCAGCTCACCACGGTCGTCCAGCGGGGTCTCCGGCTACGAGCAGTACTTC
>NA|NA|14|TRBV7-9|TRBJ1-2
CASAGVQGLYGYTF
TGTGCCAGCGCAGGGGTACAGGGTTTGTATGGCTACACCTTC
>NA|TRBD2|15|TRBV7-2|TRBJ2-3
CASSLSGGPMDTQYF
TGTGCCAGCAGCCTCAGCGGGGGGCCCATGGATACGCAGTATTTT
>NA|NA|15|TRBV6-5|TRBJ1-4
CASRKSGRLDEKLFF
TGTGCCAGCAGAAAATCAGGGCGATTGGATGAAAAACTGTTTTTT
>once|TRBD1|13|TRBV29-1|TRBJ1-1
CSVGDGQGTEAFF
TGCAGCGTTGGCGATGGACAGGGCACTGAAGCTTTCTTT
>NA|TRBD1|15|TRBV11-3|TRBJ2-2
CASSRDRANTGELFF
TGTGCCAGCAGCCGAGACAGGGCTAACACCGGGGAGCTGTTTTTT
>NA|NA|16|TRBV7-2|TRBJ2-2
CASSFPTLGGSGELFF
TGTGCCAGCAGCTTTCCTACGCTAGGTGGTTCCGGGGAGCTGTTTTTT